This record covers a single T cell receptor beta chain. What it binds is not known. Measured with immunoSEQ multiplex PCR; TCRdb has only the in-frame clones, and not every one. The sample carries under 150,000 clones, approximately 87% recorded once. V gave up 0 bases and J gave up 7 bases, with 12 bases separating them. This CDR3 has 14 residues. Germline V gene lookup returns CDR1 LGHNA and CDR2 YSLEER. This record comes from a study of T cell responses to AZD1222 COVID-19 vaccine. The study, taken as a whole, reports: No repertoire was sampled before or during the peak T cell response, only after it. Females outnumbered males among donors, who were mostly white British; clonal diversity was possibly underestimated. Once two AZD1222 doses were given, Spike-specific TCR breadth and depth went up. Unmutated variant regions are reportedly the target of nearly half of TCRs that are spike-specific.

The receptor was isolated from an adult in good health. The V gene is TRBV4-3, the J gene TRBJ2-5; a possible D gene is TRBD2 (5 bases). The specimen comprised peripheral blood, sampled on day 0 of AZD1222 vaccination. CDR3 in amino acids: CASSQDSWAGTQYF. The CDR3 DNA follows: TGCGCCAGCAGCCAAGATAGTTGGGCGGGGACCCAGTACTTC.